This TCR beta chain was captured by sequencing in a study of graft-versus-host responses after intestinal transplantation. The overall study: The transplants performed in recipients were multivisceral, liver-intestinal, or isolated intestinal.

Sequencing was performed with immunoSEQ multiplex PCR; in TCRdb, only in-frame clones are kept and a portion is missing. The repertoire holds some 120,000 clones, with roughly nine tenths as singletons. Study results and limitations: The study found high graft-versus-host to host-versus-graft clonal ratios in allografts of patients with graft-donor T cell macrochimerism. GvH clones appeared in recipient marrow, some first in ileum or blood.

For this clone: Its antigen remains unknown.

This clonotype was obtained from a human donor who was the organ donor for an intestinal transplant. The specimen comprised unstimulated CD4+ T cells sorted from spleen or lymph node cells, sampled before transplant.

The CDR3 DNA reads TGTGCCAGCAGCTTGGCCTTTAGCGGGCTCCCCTACGAGCAGTACTTC. It is translated as CASSLAFSGLPYEQYF. J is TRBJ2-7 and V is TRBV5-8; the match to TRBD2 covers 7 bases. This CDR3 is built from 16 residues. Looked up from germline, CDR1 is SGHTS and CDR2 is YDEGEE. V was clipped by 0 bases and J by 2 bases; unmatched bases: 8.